The 8 T cell receptor beta chains in this list originate from one sample, sequenced in a study of T cells expressing NK-cell markers. Reanalyzing the 5' RACE reads, TCRdb keeps one entry per CDR3 protein, without DNA. The specimen's table records roughly 150,000 distinct CDR3 sequences. The sample consisted of blood T cells: a sorted CD56 or NKG2C T cell subset, CD4+ or CD8+ T cells, or bulk PBMC T cells (not recorded which). These receptors were taken from a man between 18 and 69 years old in good health.

The V and J genes are TRBV5-1 and TRBJ1-6; TCRdb returns TRBD1, unconfirmable since there is no DNA. Per germline, CDR1 SGHRS and CDR2 YFSETQ. There are 15 residues in the CDR3. The CDR3: CASSLGAQGNSPLHF.

The gene calls are TRBV19 and TRBJ2-7; absent DNA, TCRdb's TRBD2 call cannot be checked. The CDR3 totals 14 residues. Germline V CDR1 and CDR2: LNHDA, SQIVND (reference sequence). This chain's CDR3 is CASSPLAGQGEQYF.

The chain employs TRBV7-9 and TRBJ2-1; lacking DNA, the TRBD2 call made by TCRdb goes unchecked. CDR1 and CDR2 (germline): SEHNR, FQNEAQ (reference sequence). This CDR3 region has 16 residues. This chain's CDR3 is CASSSQGLAGRNEQFF. The whole variable domain, filled in from reference TRBV7-9 and TRBJ2-1, reads DTGVSQNPRHKITKRGQNVTFRCDPISEHNRLYWYRQTLGQGPEFLTYFQNEAQLEKSRLLSDRFSAERPKGSFSTLEIQRTEQGDSAMYLCASSSQGLAGRNEQFFGPGTRLTVL.

The V gene is TRBV11-2, the J gene TRBJ1-4; there is no DNA to check the TCRdb D call of TRBD1. This CDR3 region has 15 residues. Per germline, CDR1 SGHAT and CDR2 FQNNGV. The CDR3 region is CASSLGQGNNEKLFF.

CDR3: CASSGGGTAYNEQFF. This sequence joins TRBV27 and TRBJ2-1; absent DNA, TCRdb's TRBD1 call cannot be checked. The CDR3 consists of 15 residues. The germline gives CDR1 MNHEY, CDR2 SMNVEV (reference sequence).

The rearrangement joins TRBV10-3 to TRBJ1-6. Germline assignment: CDR1 ENHRY and CDR2 SYGVKD. The CDR3 consists of 15 residues. The chain's CDR3 is CAISEFWGVNSPLHF.

The chain carries TRBV7-6 and TRBJ1-2. CDR3 length equals 16 residues. CDR1 is SGHVS and CDR2 is FNYEAQ in the germline V gene. CDR3 amino acids: CASSLAGTTDFGGYTF.

J is TRBJ2-2 and V is TRBV7-9; there is no DNA to check the TCRdb D call of TRBD2. Germline CDR1 and CDR2: SEHNR and FQNEAQ (reference sequence). The CDR3 contains 14 residues. CDR3 sequence: CASSLLLATGELFF.